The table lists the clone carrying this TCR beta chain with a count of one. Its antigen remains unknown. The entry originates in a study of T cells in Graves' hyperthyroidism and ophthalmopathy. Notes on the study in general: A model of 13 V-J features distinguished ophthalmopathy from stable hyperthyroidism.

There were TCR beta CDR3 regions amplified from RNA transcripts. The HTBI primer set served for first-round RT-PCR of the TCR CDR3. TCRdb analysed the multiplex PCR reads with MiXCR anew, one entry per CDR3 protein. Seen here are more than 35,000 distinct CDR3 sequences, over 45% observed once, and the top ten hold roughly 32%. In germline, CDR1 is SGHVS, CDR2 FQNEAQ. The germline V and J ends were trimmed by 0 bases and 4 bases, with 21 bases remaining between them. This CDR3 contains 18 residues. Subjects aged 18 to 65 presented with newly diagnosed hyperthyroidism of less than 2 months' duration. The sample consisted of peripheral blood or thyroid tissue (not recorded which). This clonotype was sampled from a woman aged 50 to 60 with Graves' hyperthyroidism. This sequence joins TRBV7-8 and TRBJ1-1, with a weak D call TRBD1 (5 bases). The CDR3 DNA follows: TGTGCCAGCAGCTTAGCTTCCCTGGGGCGCAGAGGACTCACTGAAGCTTTCTTT. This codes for CASSLASLGRRGLTEAFF.